What follows is one T cell receptor beta chain and its context. This clonotype was seen repeatedly, ten times or more. Its antigen is unknown. Base qualities were left out, and no much larger clone turns up one base away. These data come from a study of T cells after yellow fever vaccination (dated by TCRdb to the late 2010s). About the study as a whole: Libraries from fractions with low cell numbers were prepared with the SMART-Seq v4 Ultra Low Input RNA kit. To follow T-cell clones before and after both primary and booster YFV17D yellow fever vaccination, bulk TCR alpha and beta repertoires underwent longitudinal sequencing. Two healthy male donors made up the cohort, one aged 18 to 30 years and the other aged 30 to 40 years. Blood samples were taken at several timepoints before and after primary and secondary immunization, and bulk PBMC replicates and cell subsets were isolated. Broader findings and caveats from the paper: Compared with the primary T-cell response, the secondary T-cell response was faster but weaker, reaching its peak on day 5 rather than on day 15. A small fraction of clonotypes showed up in both the CD4 and CD8 compartments, probably as a result of convergent recombination. Most clones expanded after primary vaccination (around 96% of CD4 and 80% to 90% of CD8) were re-detected after the booster, suggesting that broad memory maintenance occurred. Computational filtering was needed because FACS-sorted repertoires could contain abundant contaminating clonotypes from the bulk population. Because the study included only a couple of donors, the extent to which the findings can be generalized is limited.

The CDR3 covers 11 residues, taking in both the cysteine and the phenylalanine. Only the CDR3 portion is preserved as DNA: 33 bases, with reading frame beginning at the first base. V was cut back by 3 bases and J by 3 bases, leaving a gap of 3 bases between them. Per the germline V gene, SGHVS is the CDR1 and FQNEAQ is the CDR2. The sample's treatment or condition label, decoded: live attenuated yellow fever vaccine strain. A standard Ficoll-Paque protocol was used to isolate PBMCs from peripheral blood. CD4 and CD8 T-cell fractions were isolated with Dynabeads CD4 and CD8 positive selection kits. RNA was extracted with TriZol from bulk PBMCs, CD4 and CD8 fractions, and dextramer-positive and dextramer-negative fractions. TCR cDNA was synthesized by 5'RACE template switching, which introduced a universal primer site and unique molecular identifiers. cDNA synthesis was primed from both the TCR alpha and TCR beta constant segments. Libraries were amplified in two PCR steps, with sample barcodes and sequencing adapters added in the second step. Sequencing of libraries was performed on Illumina HiSeq 2500 (2x100 bp) or NovaSeq (2x150 bp). The study's processing was this. MIGEC was used to demultiplex reads and collapse the reads into UMI consensus sequences, and MiXCR was used for V(D)J alignment. Using edgeR on replicate PBMC samples, clonotypes were called vaccine-responding if FDR was below 0.01 and the log2 fold change was above 5 up to day 15. Each bulk clonotype received a CD4 or CD8 identity based on whether the sequenced CD4 or CD8 repertoire contained that clonotype at higher abundance. TCRdb reanalyzed the raw reads on its own, using fastp at Q25 for trimming and MiXCR for clone calling, and kept in-frame beta chains. Every distinct CDR3 protein forms one entry, paired with its most common genes and DNA. TCRdb's processing, not the study's, gives the V and J calls here. The sample table contains about 220,000 distinct CDR3 sequences; only one count was recorded for less than 7.5% of them. The top ten constitute about 0.95% of the sample.

The sequenced sample was CD4+ T cells sorted from PBMCs, obtained on the day of the yellow fever booster vaccination. The sequence is built from TRBV7-8 and TRBJ2-7, with the D gene call left open. The receptor's source is a man aged 30-40 years who received the YFV17D yellow fever vaccine. The nucleotides read TGTGCCAGCAGCTTTGACTACGAGCAGTACTTC. Its amino acids are CASSFDYEQYF.